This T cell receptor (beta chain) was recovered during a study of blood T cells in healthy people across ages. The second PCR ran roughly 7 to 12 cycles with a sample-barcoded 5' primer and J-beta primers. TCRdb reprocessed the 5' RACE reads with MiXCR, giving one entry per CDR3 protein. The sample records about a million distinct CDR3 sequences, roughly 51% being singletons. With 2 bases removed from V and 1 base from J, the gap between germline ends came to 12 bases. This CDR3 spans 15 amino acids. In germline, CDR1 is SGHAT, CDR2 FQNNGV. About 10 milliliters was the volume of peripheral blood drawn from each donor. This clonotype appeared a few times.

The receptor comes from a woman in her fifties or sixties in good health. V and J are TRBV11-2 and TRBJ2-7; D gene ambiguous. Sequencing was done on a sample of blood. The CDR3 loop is CASSLISGLSYEQYF. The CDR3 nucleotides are TGTGCCAGCAGCTTAATTTCGGGTTTATCCTACGAGCAGTACTTC.